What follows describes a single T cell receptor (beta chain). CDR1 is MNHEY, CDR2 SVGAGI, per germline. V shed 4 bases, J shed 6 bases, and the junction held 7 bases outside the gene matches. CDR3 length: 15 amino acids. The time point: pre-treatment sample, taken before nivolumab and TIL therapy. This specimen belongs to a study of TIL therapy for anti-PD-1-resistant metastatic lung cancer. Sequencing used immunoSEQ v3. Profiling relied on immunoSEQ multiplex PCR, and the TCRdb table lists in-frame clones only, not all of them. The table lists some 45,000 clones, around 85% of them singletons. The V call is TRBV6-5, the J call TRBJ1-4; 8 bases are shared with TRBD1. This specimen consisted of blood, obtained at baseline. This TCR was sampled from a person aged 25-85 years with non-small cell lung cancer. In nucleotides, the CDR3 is TGTGCCAGCAGTTTATTGACAGGGGTAGATGAAAAACTGTTTTTT. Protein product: CASSLLTGVDEKLFF.